Below, 14 T cell receptor beta chains from the same sample are listed, as sequenced in a study of blood T cell repertoires in COVID-19. Sequencing was performed with immunoSEQ multiplex PCR; in TCRdb, only in-frame clones are kept and a portion is missing. The sample carries approximately 180,000 clones, 88% recorded once. The sequencing input was peripheral blood. The receptors come from a middle-aged man with active or convalescent COVID-19.

This clone showed up just a few times. This sequence joins TRBV19 and TRBJ2-7, with 9 positions matching TRBD1. Germline V CDR1 and CDR2: LNHDA, SQIVND (reference sequence). This CDR3 region has 16 residues. Trimming took 4 bases from V and 5 from J; bases not matched to a gene: 12. Here the CDR3 reads CASSTTTGTGSNEQYF. In DNA form, the CDR3 reads TGTGCCAGTAGTACGACCACCGGGACAGGGTCCAACGAGCAGTACTTC.

The gene calls are TRBV9 and TRBJ1-1; D is undetermined. V was clipped by 0 bases and J by 1 base, with 4 bases between them. CDR1 is SGDLS, CDR2 YYNGEE, per germline. The CDR3 runs to 13 residues. CDR3 sequence: CASSVDRNTEAFF. In DNA form, the CDR3 reads TGTGCCAGCAGCGTAGACAGGAACACTGAAGCTTTCTTT.

The chain carries TRBV7-2 and TRBJ2-3, with 10 bases lining up with TRBD2. Germline-derived CDR1 and CDR2 are SGHTA and FQGNSA. J lost 4 bases, V lost 6 bases, and 4 bases had no gene match. The CDR3 has 14 residues. CDR3 nucleotides: TGTGCCAGCAGTCGGAGCGGGAGGGCAGATACGCAGTATTTT. As protein: CASSRSGRADTQYF.

The V call is TRBV25-1, the J call TRBJ2-5, with D tentatively TRBD1 (6 bases). CDR3 length: 14 amino acids. The ends were cut back, 4 bases at V and 2 bases at J, with 11 bases in the middle. Germline V gene data show CDR1 as MGHDK and CDR2 as SYGVNS. The CDR3 is CASSAGALQETQYF. The CDR3 DNA reads TGTGCCAGCAGTGCAGGGGCGTTACAAGAGACCCAGTACTTC. The variable domain in full, completed from reference TRBV25-1 and TRBJ2-5, reads EADIYQTPRYLVIGTGKKITLECSQTMGHDKMYWYQQDPGMELHLIHYSYGVNSTEKGDLSSESTVSRIRTEHFPLTLESARPSHTSQYLCASSAGALQETQYFGPGTRLLVL.

This clone occurred a few times. The genes are TRBV28 and TRBJ2-7, with 14 bases that match TRBD2. The CDR3 has 18 residues. Germline CDR1 MDHEN, CDR2 SYDVKM. The V and J ends lost 5 bases and 1 base, in that order; junction bases with no gene match: 10. The CDR3 DNA reads TGTGCCAGCAGTCCTTCCGGACTAGCGGGAGGTATGTCCTACGAGCAGTACTTC. It encodes CASSPSGLAGGMSYEQYF.

The chain carries TRBV9 and TRBJ2-7, with 8 nucleotides matching TRBD1. Per the germline V gene, CDR1 is SGDLS and CDR2 is YYNGEE. V was pared by 4 bases and J by 1 base, with 13 bases of the junction left unmatched. The CDR3 is 17 amino acids. CDR3 coding DNA: TGTGCCAGCAGCTCCCGTGACGGGACAGGACAGTCCTACGAGCAGTACTTC. Amino acids: CASSSRDGTGQSYEQYF.

The rearrangement links TRBV7-2 to TRBJ2-3; D is perhaps TRBD1 (5 bases). The germline gives CDR1 SGHTA, CDR2 FQGNSA. V lost 6 bases, J lost 10 bases, and 17 bases lay in between. This CDR3 has 13 residues. As DNA, the CDR3 is TGTGCCAGCAGTTCAGGGTCGGTCCCATCGCAGTATTTT. Residues: CASSSGSVPSQYF. Variable domain in full (rest from reference TRBV7-2 and TRBJ2-3): GAGVSQSPSNKVTEKGKDVELRCDPISGHTALYWYRQSLGQGLEFLIYFQGNSAPDKSGLPSDRFSAERTGGSVSTLTIQRTQQEDSAVYLCASSSGSVPSQYFGPGTRLTVL.

The chain carries TRBV5-1 and TRBJ2-5, with D possibly being TRBD1 (5 bases). Trimming took 4 bases from V and 5 from J, leaving 21 bases between them. Germline CDR1 reads SGHRS; CDR2 reads YFSETQ. The CDR3 length is 16 residues. The CDR3 DNA follows: TGCGCCAGCAGCCACCCCAAAACGGACATTCAGGAGACCCAGTACTTC. It codes for CASSHPKTDIQETQYF. Variable domain in full (rest from reference TRBV5-1 and TRBJ2-5): KAGVTQTPRYLIKTRGQQVTLSCSPISGHRSVSWYQQTPGQGLQFLFEYFSETQRNKGNFPGRFSGRQFSNSRSEMNVSTLELGDSALYLCASSHPKTDIQETQYFGPGTRLLVL.

The V gene is TRBV5-4, the J gene TRBJ2-7, with D uncertain. The CDR3 covers 15 residues. The V gene lost 0 bases and the J gene lost 2 bases, with 12 bases spanning the gap. Germline V gives CDR1 SGHNT, CDR2 YYREEE (reference sequence). The CDR3 DNA is TGTGCCAGCAGCTTGGTTGCGACAAGGACCTACGAGCAGTACTTC. This codes for CASSLVATRTYEQYF.

The chain employs TRBV2 and TRBJ1-2; D gene uncertain. Trimming pared 3 bases from V and 2 bases from J, leaving 10 bases between. The CDR3 is made up of 14 amino acids. Germline CDR1 and CDR2: SNHLY and FYNNEI. The CDR3, as DNA: TGTGCCAGCAGTGAGTTTGCCGCGAACTATGGCTACACCTTC. As protein: CASSEFAANYGYTF.

V gene TRBV18 combines with J gene TRBJ2-3; 12 positions match TRBD1. Germline loops: CDR1 KGHSH, CDR2 LQKENI. The trim removed 0 bases at V and 1 base at J, leaving 2 bases unmatched. The CDR3 spans 17 residues. CDR3 region: CASSPPGTGGGTDTQYF. CDR3 coding DNA: TGTGCCAGCTCACCACCGGGGACAGGGGGCGGCACAGATACGCAGTATTTT. The full variable domain, with the rest looked up from reference TRBV18 and TRBJ2-3, is NAGVMQNPRHLVRRRGQEARLRCSPMKGHSHVYWYRQLPEEGLKFMVYLQKENIIDESGMPKERFSAEFPKEGPSILRIQQVVRGDSAAYFCASSPPGTGGGTDTQYFGPGTRLTVL.

The gene calls are TRBV19 and TRBJ2-2, with 10 nucleotides matching TRBD2. Germline V CDR1 and CDR2: LNHDA, SQIVND (reference sequence). The CDR3 has 16 residues. V lost 4 bases to trimming and J lost 0 bases; unmatched junction nucleotides: 2. As DNA, the CDR3 is TGTGCCAGTAGTACGCTAGCGGGGGCGAACACCGGGGAGCTGTTTTTT. Amino acid sequence: CASSTLAGANTGELFF.

The rearrangement links TRBV18 to TRBJ2-7, with 10 nucleotides matching TRBD1. Germline CDR1 and CDR2: KGHSH and LQKENI. This CDR3 has 16 residues. The junction had 9 bases not matched to a gene; V was cut back by 2 bases and J by 5 bases. CDR3 amino acids: CASSPTGTGAGNEQYF. CDR3 bases: TGTGCCAGCTCACCAACCGGGACAGGGGCTGGTAACGAGCAGTACTTC.

The genes are TRBV5-1 and TRBJ2-7; a weak D match, TRBD2 (5 bases). The CDR3 loop spans 14 amino acids. Trimming stripped 3 bases from V and 2 bases from J, with 12 bases between. Germline CDR1 is SGHRS and CDR2 is YFSETQ. The CDR3 DNA follows: TGCGCCAGCAGCTCCCTCGGAGGACCCTACGAGCAGTACTTC. Its translation: CASSSLGGPYEQYF. Based on the CDR3 plus reference TRBV5-1 and TRBJ2-7, the full variable domain is KAGVTQTPRYLIKTRGQQVTLSCSPISGHRSVSWYQQTPGQGLQFLFEYFSETQRNKGNFPGRFSGRQFSNSRSEMNVSTLELGDSALYLCASSSLGGPYEQYFGPGTRLTVT.